This is a list of T cell receptor beta chains from one sample in a study of T cells in Graves' hyperthyroidism and ophthalmopathy. TCRdb independently ran MiXCR on the multiplex PCR reads; one entry per CDR3 protein. This table has roughly 800,000 distinct CDR3 sequences, 35% to 40% appearing once. The sample was blood. The receptors stem from a man younger than 30 with Graves' hyperthyroidism. Both conserved end residues are part of each CDR3. Each record gives: V gene, J gene, CDR3 protein.

>TRBV6-5|TRBJ1-1
CASSPGGREAFF
>TRBV14|TRBJ1-1
CASSPEVSGTEAFF
>TRBV12-3/TRBV12-4|TRBJ1-1
CASRPRDTEAFF
>TRBV19|TRBJ2-5
CATSKGVVQGLQETQYF
>TRBV19|TRBJ2-7
CASSISEGVPYEQYF
>TRBV6-1|TRBJ2-7
CASSESGRDYEQYF
>TRBV19|TRBJ1-5
CASSRGDRGRVDRGQPQHF
>TRBV7-4|TRBJ1-6
CASSPTAGNSPLHF
>TRBV7-2|TRBJ1-1
CASSRGTVAFF
>TRBV5-1|TRBJ2-2
CASSLMSGAGELFF
>TRBV19|TRBJ1-1
CASSIGRGAEAFF
>TRBV7-2|TRBJ1-2
CASSSLTGDGAYGYTF
>TRBV12-3/TRBV12-4|TRBJ1-1
CASTRMANTEAFF
>TRBV7-8|TRBJ1-2
CASSLDRMGGYTF
>TRBV14|TRBJ2-7
CASSLARTSEQYF
>TRBV13|TRBJ2-5
CASNDGTSETQYF